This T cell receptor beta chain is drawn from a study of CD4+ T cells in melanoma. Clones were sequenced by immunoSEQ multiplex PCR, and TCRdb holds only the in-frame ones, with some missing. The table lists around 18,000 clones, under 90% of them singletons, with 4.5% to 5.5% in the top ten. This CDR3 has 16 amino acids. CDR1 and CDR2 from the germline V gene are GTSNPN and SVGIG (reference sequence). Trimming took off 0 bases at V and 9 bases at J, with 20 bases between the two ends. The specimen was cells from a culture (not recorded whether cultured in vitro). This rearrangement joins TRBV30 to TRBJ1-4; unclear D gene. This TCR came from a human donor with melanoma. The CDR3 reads CAWSVQITALMKKLFF. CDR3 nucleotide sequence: TGTGCCTGGAGTGTACAGATCACAGCATTAATGAAAAAACTGTTTTTT.